Each of the 13 T cell receptor beta chains below was sequenced from the same sample in a study of beta chain features in type 1 diabetes. cDNA synthesis used the whole RNA isolate, giving expressed TCRB sequences. Method: immunoSEQ multiplex PCR; TCRdb's copy keeps in-frame clones and lacks some. The table has around 140,000 clones, about 10% seen once. Source material: naive CD4+ T cells from blood. These receptors all come from a man aged 18-30 years in good health.

This clone has a handful of counts. The chain uses TRBV4-3 and TRBJ2-7; TRBD2 matches at 10 bases. The CDR3 spans 16 residues. The ends lost 1 base at V and 6 bases at J; junction bases unmatched: 9. Per the germline V gene, CDR1 is LGHNA and CDR2 is YSLEER. The CDR3 DNA follows: TGCGCCAGCAGCCAAGTTTTCCAGCGGGGGGGCGGCGAGCAGTACTTC. Amino acids: CASSQVFQRGGGEQYF.

The sample holds many counts of this clone. V is TRBV5-1 and J is TRBJ2-1; the D gene is possibly TRBD2 (5 bases). Germline CDR1 reads SGHRS; CDR2 reads YFSETQ. The CDR3 loop spans 14 amino acids. With 0 bases removed from V and 7 bases from J, the gap between germline ends came to 11 bases. The DNA for the CDR3 is TGCGCCAGCAGCTTGGGACTGACGGGAAATGAGCAGTTCTTC. Translated: CASSLGLTGNEQFF.

This clone showed up just a few times. CDR3 DNA sequence: TGTGCCAGCAACAAGGACAGGAGAGGGGGAGAGACCCAGTACTTC. Translation gives CASNKDRRGGETQYF. The rearrangement uses TRBV6-1 and TRBJ2-5; TRBD1 matches 7 bases. Trimming at V came to 7 bases and at J to 4 bases, leaving 12 bases not matched to a gene. Germline CDR1 reads MNHNS; CDR2 reads SASEGT. The CDR3 contains 15 residues.

This clone was picked up many times. The CDR3 DNA reads as TGCGCCAGCAGTCAGGGGGGGGACCCCCGATACAATGAGCAGTTCTTC. This translates into CASSQGGDPRYNEQFF. The chain couples TRBV23-1 to TRBJ2-1; TRBD2 matches at 7 bases. TRBV23-1 is classed as an ORF, of uncertain function. The V gene end was trimmed by 3 bases and the J gene end by 4 bases; junction bases not matched to a gene: 9. CDR3 length: 16 residues.

This clone has only a few counts. This chain links TRBV5-1 with TRBJ1-3, with D uncertain. Trimming removed 0 bases from V and 4 bases from J, with 5 bases in between. The germline gives CDR1 SGHRS, CDR2 YFSETQ. This CDR3 has 13 amino acids. The CDR3: CASSLDRGNTIYF. In nucleotides, the CDR3 is TGCGCCAGCAGCTTGGATCGGGGAAACACCATATATTTT.

This clone was counted only a few times. The rearrangement joins TRBV19 to TRBJ1-5, with TRBD1 as a possible D gene (6 bases). The CDR3 length is 14 residues. V was trimmed by 10 bases and J by 0 bases, leaving 13 bases between them. Germline loops: CDR1 LNHDA, CDR2 SQIVND (reference sequence). CDR3 in DNA: TGTGCCAAAACCCCAGGGGATAGCAATCAGCCCCAGCATTTT. Amino acid sequence: CAKTPGDSNQPQHF.

In this sample, this clone turned up a few times. CDR3 sequence reads: CASSSEGAPSPVNYTF. DNA of the CDR3: TGTGCCAGCAGTTCCGAGGGGGCTCCCTCCCCAGTGAACTACACCTTC. The chain is built from TRBV28 and TRBJ1-2, with 7 positions matching TRBD1. Trimming removed 4 bases from V and 10 bases from J; junction bases left unmatched: 18. The germline V gene encodes CDR1 MDHEN and CDR2 SYDVKM. The CDR3 is made up of 16 amino acids.

This clone appeared a few times. The chain is built from TRBV7-8 and TRBJ2-5; maybe TRBD1 (5 bases). This CDR3 contains 13 residues. Germline CDR1 and CDR2: SGHVS and FQNEAQ. The V and J ends lost 4 bases and 5 bases respectively, with 11 bases between them. CDR3 protein: CASSSSGLETQYF. The CDR3, as DNA: TGTGCCAGCAGCTCATCAGGGCTGGAGACCCAGTACTTC. Filled out from reference TRBV7-8 and TRBJ2-5, the complete variable domain reads GAGVSQSPRYKVAKRGQDVALRCDPISGHVSLFWYQQALGQGPEFLTYFQNEAQLDKSGLPSDRFFAERPEGSVSTLKIQRTQQEDSAVYLCASSSSGLETQYFGPGTRLLVL.

The sample holds a few counts of this clone. The chain carries TRBV6-5 and TRBJ1-2; D is unresolved. The length of the CDR3 is 13 residues. V lost 5 bases, J lost 2 bases, and 9 bases lay in between. Germline loops: CDR1 MNHEY, CDR2 SVGAGI. CDR3 sequence: CASSADGNYGYTF. CDR3 in DNA: TGTGCCAGCAGTGCCGACGGGAACTATGGCTACACCTTC.

V and J are TRBV5-1 and TRBJ2-7; 7 nucleotides line up with TRBD1. The CDR3 extends over 12 amino acids. Germline lookup yields CDR1 SGHRS and CDR2 YFSETQ. V was pared by 4 bases and J by 8 bases, with 6 bases of the junction left unmatched. CDR3 sequence reads: CASSATGAQQYF. The DNA for the CDR3 is TGCGCCAGCAGCGCAACAGGGGCCCAGCAGTACTTC.

This clone has more than one count but fewer than ten. The V and J genes are TRBV2 and TRBJ1-2; D not resolved. The germline gives CDR1 SNHLY, CDR2 FYNNEI. This CDR3 contains 13 residues. V shed 3 bases and J shed 4 bases, with 9 bases lying between them. CDR3 in amino acids: CASSDQAIYGYTF. CDR3 nucleotide sequence: TGTGCCAGCAGTGATCAGGCAATCTATGGCTACACCTTC.

There are a few counts of this clone. The chain joins TRBV19 to TRBJ1-5; 8 bases fit TRBD1. Germline CDR1 and CDR2: LNHDA and SQIVND (reference sequence). The CDR3 totals 13 residues. Trimming took 7 bases from V and 5 from J; bases not matched to a gene: 4. CDR3 protein: CASKEDRDQPQHF. The DNA for the CDR3 is TGTGCCAGTAAGGAGGACAGGGATCAGCCCCAGCATTTT.

J is TRBJ1-2 and V is TRBV28; 10 bases fit TRBD1. After removal of 7 bases from V and 7 bases from J, the junction contained 9 bases not matched to a gene. From germline, CDR1 is MDHEN and CDR2 SYDVKM. The length of the CDR3 is 14 residues. CDR3 amino acids: CASTNPGQGFGYTF. In DNA, the CDR3 is TGTGCCAGCACTAATCCGGGACAGGGGTTTGGCTACACCTTC.